This entry features one T cell receptor (beta chain) sequence. The CDR3 length is 12 residues. CDR1 MNHEY and CDR2 SVGAGI come from the germline V gene. Trimming pared 4 bases from V and 4 bases from J, leaving 7 bases between. This sample was taken from a study of cytomegalovirus exposure and HLA in healthy donors. Vbeta (60) and Jbeta (13) primers were used in the PCR. Data came from immunoSEQ multiplex PCR; TCRdb stores just in-frame clones and leaves some out. The sample lists around 67,000 clones, roughly nine tenths occurring once. This TCR derives from a woman in her thirties in good health and CMV-seropositive. This chain links TRBV6-5 with TRBJ1-2; maybe TRBD1 (5 bases). Sequencing was done on a sample of PBMCs. Here the CDR3 reads CASSSGSYGYTF. In DNA, the CDR3 is TGTGCCAGCAGTTCAGGGTCCTATGGCTACACCTTC.